One and the same sample provided the 31 T cell receptor beta chains below, sequenced in a study of control samples from healthy donors and cancer patients. Libraries were prepared by immunoSEQ multiplex PCR; TCRdb keeps only in-frame clonotypes and omits some of them. Seen here are under 140,000 clones, 88% observed once, and the top ten hold 3.7%. The sequenced sample was PBMCs. Receptor source: a woman in her sixties with lung cancer.

This clone was detected only once. The chain has TRBV6-2 or TRBV6-3 and TRBJ1-6, with D possibly being TRBD1 (6 bases). The CDR3 is 16 residues long. CDR1 is MNHEY, CDR2 SVGEGT, per germline. V was shortened by 5 bases and J by 6 bases, with 17 bases between the two germline ends. The DNA for the CDR3 is TGTGCCAGCAGTGGCGGACAGCCAAGAGTTAATTCACCCCTCCACTTT. Translated, it gives CASSGGQPRVNSPLHF.

The chain links TRBV6-1 to TRBJ1-1, with D unresolved. The CDR3 sequence is 14 residues long. Trimming cost V 2 bases and J 7 bases, with 14 bases left between them. From germline, CDR1 is MNHNS and CDR2 SASEGT. In DNA, the CDR3 is TGTGCCAGCAGTGAATTTCAAGGCGGTAGTGAAGCTTTCTTT. Its translation is CASSEFQGGSEAFF.

V gene TRBV4-1 combines with J gene TRBJ2-7; D not certain. Germline V lookup: CDR1 MGHRA, CDR2 YSYEKL. CDR3 size: 12 residues. The ends were cut back, 0 bases at V and 5 bases at J, with 5 bases in the middle. CDR3 protein: CASSQELNEQYF. The DNA of the CDR3 is TGCGCCAGCAGCCAAGAATTAAACGAGCAGTACTTC.

The chain is built from TRBV19 and TRBJ1-4; unclear D gene. Germline V gene data show CDR1 as LNHDA and CDR2 as SQIVND (reference sequence). The CDR3 runs 15 residues. The V gene lost 5 bases and the J gene lost 1 base, with 11 bases spanning the gap. In DNA form, the CDR3 reads TGTGCCAGTAGTGCCGCCCGGGAAACTAATGAAAAACTGTTTTTT. Encoded protein: CASSAARETNEKLFF.

This clone was observed a single time. V gene TRBV7-2 combines with J gene TRBJ2-1; weak D call: TRBD1 (6 bases). V lost 1 base to trimming and J lost 1 base, with 8 bases between them. Germline V gives CDR1 SGHTA, CDR2 FQGNSA. This CDR3 region has 15 residues. The CDR3 sequence: CASSLEGESYNEQFF. CDR3 in DNA: TGTGCCAGCAGCTTAGAGGGGGAGTCCTACAATGAGCAGTTCTTC.

The chain has TRBV6-2 or TRBV6-3 and TRBJ2-1, with 8 bases that match TRBD1. Germline values: CDR1 MNHEY, CDR2 SVGEGT. V gave up 4 bases and J gave up 0 bases; unmatched junction bases: 2. CDR3 length: 15 residues. This chain's CDR3 is CASSSDRGSYNEQFF. Written as DNA, the CDR3 is TGTGCCAGCAGTTCAGACAGGGGCTCCTACAATGAGCAGTTCTTC.

The chain combines TRBV3-1 (or the pseudogene TRBV3-2) with TRBJ2-7; 12 bases agree with TRBD1. Germline V gene data show CDR1 as LGHDT and CDR2 as YNNKEL (reference sequence). The CDR3 contains 16 residues. Losses at the gene ends were 5 bases for V and 6 bases for J; bases not matched to a gene: 11. In DNA, the CDR3 is TGTGCCAGCAGCTATTCCCACGGGACAGGGGGCCTCGAGCAGTACTTC. Residues: CASSYSHGTGGLEQYF.

J is TRBJ2-5 and V is TRBV12-5, with D possibly being TRBD1 (5 bases). There are 13 residues in the CDR3. Germline values: CDR1 LGHNT, CDR2 FRNRAP. Trimming took 1 base from V and 7 from J, leaving 10 bases between them. The CDR3 DNA follows: TGTGCTAGTGGTTTGGGGACACCCCCGACCCAGTACTTC. Translation: CASGLGTPPTQYF.

This sequence joins TRBV9 and TRBJ2-3, with D hard to call. V lost 4 bases and J lost 4, with 13 bases in between. The CDR3 spans 14 residues. Germline V gene lookup returns CDR1 SGDLS and CDR2 YYNGEE. The CDR3 loop is CASSSRSAADTQYF. The CDR3 DNA reads TGTGCCAGCAGCTCAAGGAGCGCGGCAGATACGCAGTATTTT.

The chain links TRBV10-3 to TRBJ1-2, with 9 positions matching TRBD1. The CDR3 covers 13 residues. CDR1 and CDR2 from the germline V gene are ENHRY and SYGVKD. Trimming removed 9 bases from V and 6 bases from J; junction bases left unmatched: 8. CDR3 sequence: CAISPGQGDGYTF. The CDR3 DNA reads as TGTGCCATTTCACCGGGACAGGGAGATGGCTACACCTTC.

The chain links TRBV7-6 to TRBJ1-3, with TRBD1 matching 8 bases. The CDR3 is 17 amino acids. Germline loops: CDR1 SGHVS, CDR2 FNYEAQ. V was clipped by 1 base and J by 14 bases; unmatched bases: 19. In DNA, the CDR3 is TGTGCCAGCAGCTTAGTCCCCGGACAGGGAGCACAAAAGGGCCTATATTTT. Its translation: CASSLVPGQGAQKGLYF.

The chain is built from TRBV6-9 and TRBJ1-6, with TRBD1 identical over 7 bases. The CDR3 extends over 16 amino acids. V shed 2 bases and J 3 bases; nucleotides not matched to a gene: 4. Germline CDR1 reads MNHGY; CDR2 reads SVAAGI. The DNA of the CDR3 is TGTGCCAGCAGTTATCCAGGGGGGAACTATAATTCACCCCTCCACTTT. Amino acids: CASSYPGGNYNSPLHF.

The chain combines TRBV19 with TRBJ1-2; unclear D gene. Trimming took 5 bases from V and 3 from J, leaving 4 bases between them. Germline V gene sequence: CDR1 LNHDA, CDR2 SQIVND (reference sequence). This CDR3 is 11 amino acids long. The CDR3 loop is CASSLYYGYTF. The CDR3, as DNA: TGTGCCAGTAGTTTATACTATGGCTACACCTTC.

V and J are TRBV5-1 and TRBJ2-7; 9 nucleotides align to TRBD1. From germline, CDR1 is SGHRS and CDR2 YFSETQ. V dropped 7 bases and J dropped 2; count of bases not matched to a gene: 10. The CDR3 sequence is 15 residues long. The CDR3 is CASGHTGGDTYEQYF. The CDR3, as DNA: TGCGCCAGCGGTCACACAGGGGGCGATACCTACGAGCAGTACTTC.

The V call is TRBV11-3, the J call TRBJ1-1; D is unresolved. Germline lookup yields CDR1 SGHNT and CDR2 YENEEA. Trimming took 5 bases from V and 2 from J, leaving 12 bases between them. The CDR3 is made up of 14 amino acids. CDR3 in DNA: TGTGCCAGCAGCACCACACGGGGAAACACTGAAGCTTTCTTT. Its protein product is CASSTTRGNTEAFF.

The chain recombines TRBV7-9 with TRBJ1-6, with 8 bases lining up with TRBD1. V lost 0 bases and J lost 7; bases outside the gene matches: 14. Germline V gives CDR1 SEHNR, CDR2 FQNEAQ (reference sequence). The CDR3 loop spans 19 amino acids. The CDR3 nucleotides read TGTGCCAGCAGCTTAGCGGAGGTGGGTTGGGCAGGGGGCAATTCACCCCTCCACTTT. This translates into CASSLAEVGWAGGNSPLHF. The whole variable domain, filled in from reference TRBV7-9 and TRBJ1-6, reads DTGVSQNPRHKITKRGQNVTFRCDPISEHNRLYWYRQTLGQGPEFLTYFQNEAQLEKSRLLSDRFSAERPKGSFSTLEIQRTEQGDSAMYLCASSLAEVGWAGGNSPLHFGNGTRLTVT.

This chain connects TRBV6-5 to TRBJ2-6, with unresolved D. Trimming shortened V by 5 bases and J by 0 bases, and 8 bases separated the two germline ends. The CDR3 consists of 15 residues. The germline V gene encodes CDR1 MNHEY and CDR2 SVGAGI. The CDR3 loop reads CASSTSSSGANVLTF. DNA of the CDR3: TGTGCCAGCAGTACATCGAGCTCTGGGGCCAACGTCCTGACTTTC.

The CDR3 spells CASSYPRQGPNTGELFF. The CDR3 DNA reads TGTGCCAGCAGCTACCCCCGACAGGGACCGAACACCGGGGAGCTGTTTTTT. The V and J genes are TRBV9 and TRBJ2-2, with 7 bases aligning to TRBD1. The CDR3 spans 17 residues. Per germline, CDR1 SGDLS and CDR2 YYNGEE. The V and J ends lost 4 bases and 0 bases, in that order; junction bases with no gene match: 9.

The CDR3 is CASSPGGRGSSGANVLTF. Written as DNA, the CDR3 is TGTGCCAGCAGCCCGGGAGGCAGGGGGAGCTCTGGGGCCAACGTCCTGACTTTC. The gene calls are TRBV2 and TRBJ2-6, with D perhaps being TRBD1 or TRBD2 (7 bases each). The CDR3 contains 18 residues. From germline, CDR1 is SNHLY and CDR2 FYNNEI. Trimming removed 6 bases from V and 0 bases from J, with 18 bases in between.

V and J are TRBV24-1 and TRBJ2-1; D is perhaps TRBD2 (7 bases). Germline V gene data show CDR1 as KGHDR and CDR2 as SFDVKD. CDR3 length equals 14 residues. Between the trimmed V and J ends, which lost 8 bases and 8 bases, there was a span of 18 bases. CDR3 DNA: TGTGCCACCACTTCAGGTGGGGGGGCCTATGAGCAGTTCTTC. Translating gives CATTSGGGAYEQFF.

CDR3 DNA: TGTGCCAGCAGCTCTGACAGGGTCCCTAACTATGGCTACACCTTC. It translates to CASSSDRVPNYGYTF. The rearrangement joins TRBV7-8 to TRBJ1-2; 7 bases agree with TRBD1. This CDR3 region has 15 residues. The trim removed 4 bases at V and 0 bases at J, leaving 5 bases unmatched. CDR1 SGHVS and CDR2 FQNEAQ come from the germline V gene.

This chain's CDR3 is CASSLLAQLEAFF. CDR3 sequence (DNA): TGTGCCAGCAGTTTATTGGCACAACTTGAAGCTTTCTTT. V gene TRBV28 combines with J gene TRBJ1-1; D call uncertain. Trimming pared 1 base from V and 7 bases from J, leaving 10 bases between. The germline V gene has CDR1 MDHEN and CDR2 SYDVKM. The CDR3 loop spans 13 amino acids.

The chain couples TRBV21-1 to TRBJ2-2; the table assigns TRBD2, which was not confirmed against the DNA. TRBV21-1 corresponds to a pseudogene. CDR3 size: 14 residues. The CDR3 coding sequence is TGTGCCAGCAGGTTGAGGGAACACACCGGGGAGCTGTTTTTT. Amino acid sequence: CASRLREHTGELFF.

The gene calls are TRBV7-8 and TRBJ2-3, with a tentative D call TRBD1 (6 bases). This CDR3 has 17 residues. The germline V gene has CDR1 SGHVS and CDR2 FQNEAQ. The V end was cut by 5 bases, the J end by 4 bases, with 22 bases between. The CDR3 region has the DNA TGTGCCAGCAGCGCTGCCTACAGGGAGAACTCGCCAGATACGCAGTATTTT. It encodes CASSAAYRENSPDTQYF.

The chain has TRBV5-1 and TRBJ2-1; a weak D match, TRBD2 (5 bases). This CDR3 has 16 amino acids. Germline V gene data show CDR1 as SGHRS and CDR2 as YFSETQ. V lost 4 bases and J lost 1, with 15 bases in between. The CDR3 here is CASSPRAGNSYNEQFF. CDR3 DNA: TGCGCCAGCAGCCCGCGGGCCGGTAATTCCTACAATGAGCAGTTCTTC.

The chain is built from TRBV5-5 and TRBJ1-1; TRBD1 might be the D (5 bases). V lost 3 bases to trimming and J lost 3 bases, with 12 bases between them. The V gene's germline CDR1 is SGHKS and CDR2 YYEKEE (reference sequence). There are 14 residues in the CDR3. The CDR3 nucleotides are TGTGCCAGCAGCTCTACGGGGGGATACACTGAAGCTTTCTTT. Translating gives CASSSTGGYTEAFF.

V is TRBV7-8 and J is TRBJ2-5, with a tentative D call TRBD1 (6 bases). The CDR3 totals 15 residues. Germline V gives CDR1 SGHVS, CDR2 FQNEAQ. V was shortened by 7 bases and J by 2 bases, with 17 bases between the two germline ends. CDR3 protein: CASTPGQSNQETQYF. The CDR3 DNA sequence: TGTGCCAGCACCCCCGGACAGTCGAATCAAGAGACCCAGTACTTC.

This chain uses TRBV4-3 with TRBJ1-2; 9 nucleotides line up with TRBD1. V dropped 2 bases and J dropped 4; count of bases not matched to a gene: 11. This CDR3 region has 17 residues. Germline CDR1 LGHNA, CDR2 YSLEER. The CDR3 DNA reads as TGCGCCAGCAGCCAATCAATGGGGGGACAGGGCGGCTATGGCTACACCTTC. Translation gives CASSQSMGGQGGYGYTF.

This chain connects TRBV6-5 to TRBJ1-4; TRBD1 is a possible D gene (5 bases). This CDR3 spans 15 amino acids. Germline CDR1 and CDR2: MNHEY and SVGAGI. V gave up 4 bases and J gave up 1 base, with 10 bases separating them. The CDR3 spells CASSWGLGTNEKLFF. The CDR3 DNA follows: TGTGCCAGCAGTTGGGGGTTGGGAACTAATGAAAAACTGTTTTTT.

The chain links TRBV19 to TRBJ1-4; tentatively, D is TRBD1 (5 bases). This CDR3 region has 15 residues. Germline values: CDR1 LNHDA, CDR2 SQIVND (reference sequence). V lost 5 bases and J 3 bases, leaving 13 bases between the germline ends. CDR3 coding DNA: TGTGCCAGTAGTTCACCTGGGGCCTCTAATGAAAAACTGTTTTTT. Translation: CASSSPGASNEKLFF.

This chain connects TRBV11-3 to TRBJ2-7; the match to TRBD1 covers 8 bases. The ends lost 0 bases at V and 3 bases at J; junction bases unmatched: 7. The CDR3 is 16 amino acids. Per germline, CDR1 SGHNT and CDR2 YENEEA. The CDR3: CASSLESGTGFYEQYF. For the CDR3, the DNA is TGTGCCAGCAGCTTAGAATCCGGGACAGGCTTCTACGAGCAGTACTTC.